What follows is one T cell receptor (beta chain) and its context. No antigen is known for it. The method was immunoSEQ multiplex PCR; TCRdb's version includes in-frame clones alone and lacks a portion of them. The profile shows approximately 300,000 clones, about nine tenths of them singletons. These data originate in a study of cytomegalovirus exposure and HLA in healthy donors. Study summary: It was reported in a later analysis that the same platform had been used for the roughly 110 validation repertoires as for the approximately 700 first-cohort repertoires.

V lost 0 bases to trimming and J lost 2 bases; unmatched junction nucleotides: 5. CDR1 and CDR2 (germline): SGHDT, YYEEEE. This CDR3 is 17 amino acids long. Study-wide results and limits: The study put 150 to 200 TCR beta chains on its list as cytomegalovirus-associated. Subsequent analysis of the 100 to 150 validation repertoires found a tendency for first-cohort TCR clusters to co-occur. Most TCR sequences showed up rarely, but some public TCRs showed up in many donors.

The TCR sequence derives from a woman between 18 and 29 years old in good health and CMV-seronegative. The rearrangement joins TRBV5-6 to TRBJ2-5; 12 positions match TRBD1. Sequenced input: PBMCs. CDR3 loop: CASSLVGTGGPQETQYF. The CDR3 nucleotides read TGTGCCAGCAGCTTGGTGGGGACAGGGGGCCCACAAGAGACCCAGTACTTC.